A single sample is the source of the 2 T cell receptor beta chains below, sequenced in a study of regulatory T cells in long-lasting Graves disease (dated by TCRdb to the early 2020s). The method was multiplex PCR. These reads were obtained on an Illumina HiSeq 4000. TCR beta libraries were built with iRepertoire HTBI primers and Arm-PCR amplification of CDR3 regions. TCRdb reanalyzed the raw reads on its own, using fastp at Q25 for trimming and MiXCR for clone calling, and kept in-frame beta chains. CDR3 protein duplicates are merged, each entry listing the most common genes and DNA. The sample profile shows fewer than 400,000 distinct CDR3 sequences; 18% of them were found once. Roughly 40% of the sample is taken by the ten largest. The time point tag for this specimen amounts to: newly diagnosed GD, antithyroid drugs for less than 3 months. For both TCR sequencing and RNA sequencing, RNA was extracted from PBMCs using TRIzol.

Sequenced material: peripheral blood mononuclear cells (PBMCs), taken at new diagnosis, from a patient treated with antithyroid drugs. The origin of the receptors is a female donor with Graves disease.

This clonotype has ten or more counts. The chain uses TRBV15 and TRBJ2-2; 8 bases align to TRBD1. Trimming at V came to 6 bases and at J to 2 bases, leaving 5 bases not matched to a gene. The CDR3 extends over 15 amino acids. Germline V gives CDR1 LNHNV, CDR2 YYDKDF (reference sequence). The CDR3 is CATSQTGANTGELFF. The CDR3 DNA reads TGTGCCACCAGTCAGACAGGGGCAAACACCGGGGAGCTGTTTTTT.

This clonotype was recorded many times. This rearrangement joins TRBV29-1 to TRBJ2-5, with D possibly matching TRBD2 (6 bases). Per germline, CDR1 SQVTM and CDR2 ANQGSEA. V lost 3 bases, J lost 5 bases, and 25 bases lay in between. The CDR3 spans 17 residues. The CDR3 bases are TGCAGCGTTGAGGACTACCCCCTGAAGACGACTAGTGAGACCCAGTACTTC. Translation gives CSVEDYPLKTTSETQYF. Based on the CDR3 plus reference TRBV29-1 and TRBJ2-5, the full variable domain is SAVISQKPSRDICQRGTSLTIQCQVDSQVTMMFWYRQQPGQSLTLIATANQGSEATYESGFVIDKFPISRPNLTFSTLTVSNMSPEDSSIYLCSVEDYPLKTTSETQYFGPGTRLLVL.